The 3 T cell receptor beta chains in this list originate from one sample, sequenced in a study of T cells in Graves' hyperthyroidism and ophthalmopathy. RNA transcripts served as the template for amplifying TCR beta CDR3 regions. TCR CDR3 underwent first-round RT-PCR with the HTBI primer set. TCRdb re-called the multiplex PCR reads with MiXCR, one entry per CDR3 protein. This sample has nearly 600,000 distinct CDR3 sequences, with 14% found just once. Material for sequencing was blood. These receptors came from a woman aged 18 to 35 with Graves' ophthalmopathy.

The table lists this clonotype with many counts. The chain recombines TRBV28 with TRBJ2-1; TRBD1 or TRBD2 may be the D gene (5 bases each). Germline assignment: CDR1 MDHEN and CDR2 SYDVKM. Deletions cut 2 bases from V and 5 bases from J, with 19 bases between. The CDR3 runs 17 residues. The CDR3 is CASSLISWDHHDNEQFF. The CDR3 DNA sequence: TGTGCCAGCAGTTTAATATCGTGGGACCATCATGACAATGAGCAGTTCTTC.

This clonotype was detected many times. The chain employs TRBV19 and TRBJ2-7, with TRBD2 as a possible D gene (6 bases). The V end was cut by 4 bases, the J end by 0 bases, with 19 bases between. The CDR3 has 17 amino acids. Germline CDR1 is LNHDA and CDR2 is SQIVND (reference sequence). CDR3 DNA: TGTGCCAGTAGTAGAGGGGATGGGGGGACGAGCTCCTACGAGCAGTACTTC. It encodes CASSRGDGGTSSYEQYF.

This clonotype occurred many times. This rearrangement joins TRBV19 to TRBJ1-5, with D uncertain. Germline CDR1 LNHDA, CDR2 SQIVND (reference sequence). The CDR3 is 13 amino acids. Deletions cut 7 bases from V and 3 bases from J, with 10 bases between. CDR3 nucleotides: TGTGCCAGTACTTACAATGACAATCAGCCCCAGCATTTT. This translates into CASTYNDNQPQHF.